A single sample is the source of the 17 T cell receptor beta chains below, sequenced in a study of blood T cell repertoires in COVID-19. Method: immunoSEQ multiplex PCR; TCRdb's copy keeps in-frame clones and lacks some. The sample includes over 200,000 clones, over 80% of them seen just once. Sample: PBMCs or T cells enriched from blood (not recorded which). These receptors were obtained from a woman in her thirties or forties who had recovered from COVID-19.

This clone is a singleton in its sample. This chain connects TRBV9 to TRBJ1-1; D is ambiguous. The germline V gene has CDR1 SGDLS and CDR2 YYNGEE. The CDR3 loop spans 15 amino acids. V lost 2 bases and J 0 bases, leaving 11 bases between the germline ends. The CDR3 coding sequence is TGTGCCAGCAGCGTTCAGTCCACGTTGAACACTGAAGCTTTCTTT. Protein product: CASSVQSTLNTEAFF.

J is TRBJ1-2 and V is TRBV11-2, with 9 positions matching TRBD1. V lost 5 bases to trimming and J lost 7 bases; unmatched junction nucleotides: 5. The germline V gene has CDR1 SGHAT and CDR2 FQNNGV. CDR3 length equals 13 residues. This CDR3 reads CASSATGGGGYTF. The CDR3 DNA sequence: TGTGCCAGCAGCGCCACAGGGGGCGGTGGCTACACCTTC.

V usage is TRBV9 and J usage is TRBJ2-5; 9 bases line up with TRBD1. Trimming at V came to 3 bases and at J to 5 bases, leaving 5 bases not matched to a gene. CDR1 and CDR2 from the germline V gene are SGDLS and YYNGEE. The CDR3 is 14 residues long. The CDR3, as DNA: TGTGCCAGCAGCGAGGACAGGGGTAGCGAGACCCAGTACTTC. This encodes CASSEDRGSETQYF. Using reference TRBV9 and TRBJ2-5 for the parts outside the CDR3, the full variable domain is DSGVTQTPKHLITATGQRVTLRCSPRSGDLSVYWYQQSLDQGLQFLIQYYNGEERAKGNILERFSAQQFPDLHSELNLSSLELGDSALYFCASSEDRGSETQYFGPGTRLLVL.

The V gene is TRBV6-1, the J gene TRBJ2-3; D is uncertain. The ends were cut back, 3 bases at V and 2 bases at J, with 6 bases in the middle. Germline V CDR1 and CDR2: MNHNS, SASEGT. The CDR3 runs to 13 residues. The CDR3 loop reads CASSDSLTDTQYF. The CDR3 DNA follows: TGTGCCAGCAGTGACAGTCTCACAGATACGCAGTATTTT.

This chain connects TRBV5-6 to TRBJ2-1; 13 positions agree with TRBD2. The CDR3 is made up of 15 amino acids. The V gene's germline CDR1 is SGHDT and CDR2 YYEEEE. The trim removed 5 bases at V and 8 bases at J, leaving 7 bases unmatched. CDR3 sequence reads: CASRNGLAGVYEQFF. The CDR3 nucleotides are TGTGCCAGCAGAAACGGACTAGCGGGAGTCTATGAGCAGTTCTTC.

The gene calls are TRBV24-1 and TRBJ1-6, with 7 bases aligning to TRBD1. The CDR3 length is 11 residues. CDR1 and CDR2 (germline): KGHDR, SFDVKD. V was clipped by 9 bases and J by 17 bases; unmatched bases: 9. CDR3 in DNA: TGTGCCACCTCTACGACAGGGCTGATCCACTTT. Protein: CATSTTGLIHF.

The rearrangement links TRBV5-1 to TRBJ2-2, with TRBD1 as a possible D gene (6 bases). The CDR3 is 16 residues long. CDR1 is SGHRS, CDR2 YFSETQ, per germline. Trimming removed 5 bases from V and 4 bases from J, with 18 bases in between. CDR3 protein: CASSLLTRGITGELFF. CDR3 sequence (DNA): TGCGCCAGCAGTTTGCTGACCAGGGGCATCACCGGGGAGCTGTTTTTT.

The chain combines TRBV9 with TRBJ1-3, with D unresolved. Trimming pared 10 bases from V and 0 bases from J, leaving 17 bases between. Per germline, CDR1 SGDLS and CDR2 YYNGEE. The CDR3 totals 15 residues. The CDR3: CAGTRALYSGNTIYF. In nucleotides, the CDR3 is TGTGCCGGTACCCGAGCCCTCTACTCTGGAAACACCATATATTTT.

V and J are TRBV19 and TRBJ2-1, with a weak D call TRBD1 (6 bases). The CDR3 runs 14 residues. The V end lost 6 bases, the J end lost 7 bases, and 16 bases lay between the germline ends. From germline, CDR1 is LNHDA and CDR2 SQIVND (reference sequence). This chain's CDR3 is CASRERGKGNEQFF. The CDR3 DNA reads TGTGCCAGTAGGGAGAGGGGGAAGGGGAATGAGCAGTTCTTC.

Worth noting for this clone: Distinct nucleotide sequences in the sample also encode this CDR3. V and J are TRBV18 and TRBJ2-1; 9 nucleotides align to TRBD1. The V segment lost 1 base and the J segment 3 bases; nucleotides outside the gene matches: 1. Germline CDR1 KGHSH, CDR2 LQKENI. This CDR3 spans 15 amino acids. The CDR3 spells CASSPRDRDYNEQFF. CDR3 coding DNA: TGTGCCAGCTCACCACGGGACAGGGACTACAATGAGCAGTTCTTC.

The table lists this clone with a few counts. The chain couples TRBV18 to TRBJ1-5; 8 bases align to TRBD1. The trim removed 2 bases at V and 3 bases at J, leaving 12 bases unmatched. Germline V gives CDR1 KGHSH, CDR2 LQKENI. This CDR3 comprises 18 residues. The chain's CDR3 is CASSPIGGTGLINQPQHF. The CDR3 bases are TGTGCCAGCTCACCAATCGGGGGGACAGGCCTTATCAATCAGCCCCAGCATTTT.

This clone was recorded once. V and J are TRBV29-1 and TRBJ2-3; maybe TRBD1 (6 bases). The germline gives CDR1 SQVTM, CDR2 ANQGSEA. V was trimmed by 4 bases and J by 3 bases, leaving 14 bases between them. This CDR3 spans 14 amino acids. The DNA of the CDR3 is TGCAGCGTTGTTGTCAGGGGAAGGACAGATACGCAGTATTTT. Its translation: CSVVVRGRTDTQYF.

There are a few counts of this clone. The chain employs TRBV7-9 and TRBJ1-6; 7 bases align to TRBD1. The ends lost 1 base at V and 7 bases at J; junction bases unmatched: 4. The V gene's germline CDR1 is SEHNR and CDR2 FQNEAQ (reference sequence). The CDR3 has 15 residues. CDR3 nucleotides: TGTGCCAGCAGCTTAGGGGGGACAGTGAATTCACCCCTCCACTTT. Its protein is CASSLGGTVNSPLHF.

This chain uses TRBV30 with TRBJ2-7; D gene ambiguous. With 1 base removed from V and 5 bases from J, the gap between germline ends came to 12 bases. Germline CDR1 and CDR2: GTSNPN and SVGIG (reference sequence). The CDR3 has 13 amino acids. The CDR3: CAWSEQQWDEQYF. Written as DNA, the CDR3 is TGTGCCTGGAGTGAACAGCAATGGGACGAGCAGTACTTC. Filled out from reference TRBV30 and TRBJ2-7, the complete variable domain reads SQTIHQWPATLVQPVGSPLSLECTVEGTSNPNLYWYRQAAGRGLQLLFYSVGIGQISSEVPQNLSASRPQDRQFILSSKKLLLSDSGFYLCAWSEQQWDEQYFGPGTRLTVT.

The chain recombines TRBV7-9 with TRBJ1-4, with TRBD1 identical over 8 bases. The V gene end was trimmed by 5 bases and the J gene end by 5 bases; junction bases not matched to a gene: 7. Germline assignment: CDR1 SEHNR and CDR2 FQNEAQ (reference sequence). This CDR3 has 15 residues. The CDR3 sequence: CASSPRTGTNEKLFF. In nucleotides, the CDR3 is TGTGCCAGCAGCCCCCGGACAGGGACAAATGAAAAACTGTTTTTT.

The J gene is TRBJ1-4, the V gene TRBV18; no reliable D call. The germline CDR1 and CDR2 sequences are KGHSH and LQKENI. Trimming left V 1 base short and J 4 bases short, with 7 bases between. The CDR3 is 14 amino acids. DNA of the CDR3: TGTGCCAGCTCACCACAATCAAATAATGAAAAACTGTTTTTT. It encodes CASSPQSNNEKLFF.

This clone was seen only a few times. The rearrangement joins TRBV2 to TRBJ2-5; 9 bases fit TRBD2. Germline V CDR1 and CDR2: SNHLY, FYNNEI. The CDR3 has 14 residues. V lost 5 bases to trimming and J lost 5 bases; unmatched junction nucleotides: 6. The DNA of the CDR3 is TGTGCCAGCAGTTTAGCGGGAGAGGGGGAGACCCAGTACTTC. It encodes CASSLAGEGETQYF. The complete variable domain, with remaining parts taken from reference TRBV2 and TRBJ2-5, reads EPEVTQTPSHQVTQMGQEVILRCVPISNHLYFYWYRQILGQKVEFLVSFYNNEISEKSEIFDDQFSVERPDGSNFTLKIRSTKLEDSAMYFCASSLAGEGETQYFGPGTRLLVL.